This paragraph reports one T cell receptor (beta chain). This sample is drawn from a study of blood T cell repertoires in COVID-19. This CDR3 contains 15 residues. Germline V gene sequence: CDR1 SGHTA, CDR2 FQGNSA. Trimming at V came to 4 bases and at J to 2 bases, leaving 3 bases not matched to a gene. Study members were between about 18 and 89 years old and lived in 24 US regions. Categorization into cohorts depended on clinical history that participants reported. In Cohort 3, a recovered donor had either two negative PCRs, clearance, or symptom resolution. In the study's own analysis: Estimates of nucleated cell counts were drawn from the amplification of reference gene primers. The assay was immunoSEQ multiplex PCR, and TCRdb's table has in-frame clones only and misses some. Clonal size and the V and J genes are those of that table, whereas D and trimming came from the DNA. The profile shows around 240,000 clones, roughly 88% of them singletons.

The chain employs TRBV7-2 and TRBJ2-7; 12 positions agree with TRBD2. The receptor was derived from a woman between 50 and 59 years old who had recovered from COVID-19. The specimen sequenced was PBMCs or T cells enriched from blood (not recorded which). The CDR3 DNA is TGTGCCAGCAGCTCAGCTAGCGGGGGGGCCTACGAGCAGTACTTC. It specifies CASSSASGGAYEQYF.